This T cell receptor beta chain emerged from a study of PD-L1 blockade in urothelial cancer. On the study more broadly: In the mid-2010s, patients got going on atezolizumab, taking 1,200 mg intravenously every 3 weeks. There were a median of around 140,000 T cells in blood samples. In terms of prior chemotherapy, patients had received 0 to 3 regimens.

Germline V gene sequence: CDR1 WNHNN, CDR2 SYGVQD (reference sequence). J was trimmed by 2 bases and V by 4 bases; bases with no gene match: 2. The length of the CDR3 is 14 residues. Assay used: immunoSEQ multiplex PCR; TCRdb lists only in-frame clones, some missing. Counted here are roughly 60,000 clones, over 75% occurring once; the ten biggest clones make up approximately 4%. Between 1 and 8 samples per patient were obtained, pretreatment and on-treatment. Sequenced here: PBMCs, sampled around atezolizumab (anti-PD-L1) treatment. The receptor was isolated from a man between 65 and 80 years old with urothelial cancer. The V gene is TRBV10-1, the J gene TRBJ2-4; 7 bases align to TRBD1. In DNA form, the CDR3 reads TGCGCCAGCAGTGGAGGGGGCCCCAAAAACATTCAGTACTTC. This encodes CASSGGGPKNIQYF.